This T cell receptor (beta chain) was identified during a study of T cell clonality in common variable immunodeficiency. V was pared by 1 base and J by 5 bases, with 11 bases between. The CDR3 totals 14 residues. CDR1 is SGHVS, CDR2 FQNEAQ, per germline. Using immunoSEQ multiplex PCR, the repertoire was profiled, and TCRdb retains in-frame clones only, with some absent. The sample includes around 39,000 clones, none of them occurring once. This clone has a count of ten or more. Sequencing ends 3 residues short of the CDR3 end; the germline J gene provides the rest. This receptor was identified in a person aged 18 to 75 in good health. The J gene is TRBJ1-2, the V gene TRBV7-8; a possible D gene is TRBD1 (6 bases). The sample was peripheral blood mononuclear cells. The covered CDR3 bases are TGTGCCAGCAGCTTAGGCGGGACAAAGTATGGC. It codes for CASSLGGTKYG. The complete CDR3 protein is CASSLGGTKYGYTF.